These 18 T cell receptor beta chains were all obtained from the same sample, sequenced in a study of T-cell reconstitution after alpha-beta-depleted transplantation in children. Construction of the TCRbeta library involved unique molecular identifiers. TCRdb re-called the PCR reads through MiXCR, storing one row per CDR3 protein. The table includes hundreds of thousands of distinct CDR3 sequences, 16% detected once. The material was PBMCs from the stem cell graft donor, obtained from the stem cell graft. Receptors originate from a human donor who donated a stem cell graft to a child with acute myeloid leukemia.

Note on this clonotype: This could be a read error, since a much larger clone is one nucleotide away. This rearrangement joins TRBV20-1 to TRBJ1-2; possibly TRBD1 for D (5 bases). The V gene's germline CDR1 is DFQATT and CDR2 SNEGSKA (reference sequence). The ends were cut back, 6 bases at V and 3 bases at J, with 14 bases in the middle. The CDR3 runs 13 residues. The CDR3 region has the DNA TGCAGTGCGGGACGGACGGAGTACTATGGCTACACCTTC. Translation: CSAGRTEYYGYTF.

There are many counts of this clonotype. V usage is TRBV6-2 or TRBV6-3 and J usage is TRBJ2-7; the match to TRBD2 covers 10 bases. V dropped 0 bases and J dropped 2; count of bases not matched to a gene: 1. Germline V lookup: CDR1 MNHEY, CDR2 SVGEGT. The CDR3 runs to 15 residues. For the CDR3, the DNA is TGTGCCAGCAGTTACTCACTAGCGGGGCCCTACGAGCAGTACTTC. This translates into CASSYSLAGPYEQYF.

The sample holds many counts of this clonotype. This chain joins TRBV29-1 and TRBJ2-1; TRBD2 matches 14 bases. V gave up 6 bases and J gave up 9 bases; unmatched junction bases: 4. Germline CDR1 SQVTM, CDR2 ANQGSEA. The CDR3 is made up of 13 amino acids. As DNA, the CDR3 is TGCAGCGTGACTAGCGGGGGGGCGGCTGAGCAGTTCTTC. Its translation: CSVTSGGAAEQFF.

The genes are TRBV6-2 or TRBV6-3 and TRBJ2-7, with 9 bases lining up with TRBD1. CDR1 is MNHEY, CDR2 SVGEGT, per germline. The CDR3 is 16 residues long. Trimming cost V 0 bases and J 3 bases; bases outside gene matches: 6. CDR3 DNA sequence: TGTGCCAGCAGTTACTCGAGGGACAGGGCTTACTACGAGCAGTACTTC. As protein: CASSYSRDRAYYEQYF.

The CDR3 bases are TGTGCCAGCAGTGAAACAGTCAGACTGAACACCGGGGAGCTGTTTTTT. Protein sequence: CASSETVRLNTGELFF. The chain carries TRBV25-1 and TRBJ2-2; unclear D gene. The CDR3 runs 16 residues. Between the trimmed V and J ends, which lost 2 bases and 1 base, there was a span of 11 bases. CDR1 MGHDK and CDR2 SYGVNS come from the germline V gene.

A few counts support this clonotype. The J gene is TRBJ1-4, the V gene TRBV7-9; possibly TRBD1 for D (5 bases). The germline CDR1 and CDR2 sequences are SEHNR and FQNEAQ (reference sequence). The CDR3 has 15 residues. Trimming took 0 bases from V and 3 from J, leaving 8 bases between them. The CDR3 bases are TGTGCCAGCAGCTTAGCGTCGACAGCTAATGAAAAACTGTTTTTT. Translating it yields CASSLASTANEKLFF.

This clonotype was observed a handful of times. The J gene is TRBJ2-2, the V gene TRBV5-1; TRBD1 is a possible D gene (6 bases). The CDR3 runs to 14 residues. Looked up from germline, CDR1 is SGHRS and CDR2 is YFSETQ. The V and J ends lost 3 bases and 4 bases respectively, with 10 bases between them. This CDR3 is CASSSDRPTGELFF. The CDR3 DNA reads TGCGCCAGCAGCTCGGACAGACCCACCGGGGAGCTGTTTTTT.

The CDR3 DNA sequence: TGTGCCTGGAGTGTACCAGGTTCGCGCACTGAAGCTTTCTTT. Translating it yields CAWSVPGSRTEAFF. This chain joins TRBV30 and TRBJ1-1; D is unresolved. CDR3 size: 14 residues. The V end lost 0 bases, the J end lost 4 bases, and 12 bases lay between the germline ends. Germline values: CDR1 GTSNPN, CDR2 SVGIG (reference sequence).

As to this clonotype: One end of the junction fails to match germline, which may point to a read error. The J gene is TRBJ2-5, the V gene TRBV20-1, with 10 positions matching TRBD2. This CDR3 contains 16 residues. CDR1 is DFQATT and CDR2 is SNEGSKA in the germline V gene (reference sequence). CDR3 region: CCASQGLAGVGETQYF. CDR3 nucleotides: TGCTGTGCTAGCCAAGGGCTAGCGGGGGTGGGAGAGACCCAGTACTTC.

Ten or more counts support this clonotype. V and J are TRBV20-1 and TRBJ2-5; TRBD2 matches at 12 bases. The germline V gene encodes CDR1 DFQATT and CDR2 SNEGSKA (reference sequence). The CDR3 loop spans 15 amino acids. The junction had 5 bases not matched to a gene; V was cut back by 6 bases and J by 0 bases. The CDR3 DNA follows: TGCAGTGCCACTGGACTAGCGGGGAACCAAGAGACCCAGTACTTC. Its translation is CSATGLAGNQETQYF.

CDR3 sequence: CASSPLSGTPSNQPQHF. The CDR3, as DNA: TGTGCCAGCAGTCCTCTCTCCGGGACACCTAGCAATCAGCCCCAGCATTTT. This chain joins TRBV6-1 and TRBJ1-5; D may be TRBD1 (6 bases). The CDR3 runs to 17 residues. Per germline, CDR1 MNHNS and CDR2 SASEGT. V lost 5 bases and J lost 0, with 17 bases in between.

The chain employs TRBV5-4 and TRBJ2-2; D gene ambiguous. Germline CDR1 reads SGHNT; CDR2 reads YYREEE (reference sequence). CDR3 size: 13 residues. Trimming left V 2 bases short and J 3 bases short, with 5 bases between. CDR3: CASSFSHTGELFF. The CDR3, as DNA: TGTGCCAGCAGCTTTAGTCACACCGGGGAGCTGTTTTTT.

This clonotype appeared once. This sequence joins TRBV24-1 and TRBJ2-2; D might be TRBD1 (6 bases). This CDR3 has 16 residues. The V gene's germline CDR1 is KGHDR and CDR2 SFDVKD. V lost 7 bases and J lost 6, with 20 bases in between. The CDR3 sequence is CATSSSGGPWPGELFF. The CDR3 DNA reads as TGTGCCACCAGCTCCAGTGGGGGCCCATGGCCCGGGGAGCTGTTTTTT.

This clonotype was observed at least ten times. In DNA, the CDR3 is TGTGCCAGCAGCATCCCGGACAGGGGTCCAGAGACCCAGTACTTC. It is translated as CASSIPDRGPETQYF. The V call is TRBV7-9, the J call TRBJ2-5; 9 nucleotides line up with TRBD1. The CDR3 is 15 amino acids. The germline V gene encodes CDR1 SEHNR and CDR2 FQNEAQ (reference sequence). The trim removed 5 bases at V and 4 bases at J, leaving 8 bases unmatched.

The rearrangement links TRBV28 to TRBJ2-6; weak D call: TRBD1 (6 bases). The V gene lost 6 bases and the J gene lost 2 bases, with 8 bases spanning the gap. This CDR3 contains 14 residues. Germline CDR1 MDHEN, CDR2 SYDVKM. The CDR3 here is CASSGQPGANVLTF. CDR3 nucleotide sequence: TGTGCCAGCAGCGGACAGCCTGGGGCCAACGTCCTGACTTTC.

Comment on this clonotype: The germline gene is not matched at one end of the junction; a read error may be the cause. The CDR3 sequence is CASSDGRTPSF. CDR3 nucleotides: TGTGCCAGCAGTGATGGGAGGACACCCTCTTTC. This chain joins TRBV2 and TRBJ1-2; D perhaps matches TRBD1 (5 bases). The CDR3 extends over 11 amino acids. Germline values: CDR1 SNHLY, CDR2 FYNNEI.

In regard to this clonotype: A read error may explain this, as a much larger clone is one base away. The missing conserved phenylalanine or tryptophan at the end of this CDR3 makes a read error likely. Because the CDR3's place on the DNA is in doubt, the DNA is left out and the CDR3 is given as listed by TCRdb. This chain joins TRBV20-1 and TRBJ2-1; TRBD2, the table's D call, lacks a check against the DNA. Ends included, the CDR3 has 12 residues. Germline CDR1 is DFQATT and CDR2 is SNEGSKA (reference sequence). CDR3 region: CSARDQAGPPFL.

This clonotype was picked up many times. This rearrangement joins TRBV24-1 to TRBJ2-1; D is unresolved. The CDR3 loop spans 12 amino acids. Trimming stripped 2 bases from V and 8 bases from J, with 6 bases between. The germline V gene encodes CDR1 KGHDR and CDR2 SFDVKD. CDR3 nucleotides: TGTGCCACCAGTGATTCAAACTATGAGCAGTTCTTC. Residues: CATSDSNYEQFF.